This passage covers 27 T cell receptor beta chains from one sample sequenced in a study of blood T cell repertoires in COVID-19. Assay used: immunoSEQ multiplex PCR; TCRdb lists only in-frame clones, some missing. This sample has over 200,000 clones, with 80% to 90% found just once. What was sequenced was PBMCs or T cells enriched from blood (not recorded which). All receptors come from a woman between 50 and 59 years old who had recovered from COVID-19.

This clone was counted only a few times. The V gene is TRBV5-1, the J gene TRBJ1-4; D is unresolved. Deletions cut 0 bases from V and 5 bases from J, with 5 bases between. Per the germline V gene, CDR1 is SGHRS and CDR2 is YFSETQ. This CDR3 has 13 residues. CDR3 loop: CASSLATNEKLFF. CDR3 sequence (DNA): TGCGCCAGCAGCTTGGCCACAAATGAAAAACTGTTTTTT.

The chain employs TRBV2 and TRBJ1-1; TRBD1 aligns across 7 bases. Germline lookup yields CDR1 SNHLY and CDR2 FYNNEI. CDR3 length equals 15 residues. The J segment lost 1 base and the V segment lost 7 bases, leaving 9 bases of the junction unmatched. CDR3 sequence: CASNRGQATNTEAFF. As DNA, the CDR3 is TGTGCCAGCAACCGAGGACAGGCAACGAACACTGAAGCTTTCTTT.

This clone has just one count. This rearrangement joins TRBV3-1 (or the pseudogene TRBV3-2) to TRBJ2-2; D might be TRBD1 (6 bases). The V gene lost 6 bases and the J gene lost 5 bases, with 13 bases spanning the gap. Germline values: CDR1 LGHDT, CDR2 YNNKEL (reference sequence). The CDR3 is 14 residues long. CDR3 nucleotide sequence: TGTGCCAGCAGTCACAGGGATTGGACCGGGGAGCTGTTTTTT. Translation gives CASSHRDWTGELFF.

The J gene is TRBJ2-5, the V gene TRBV28; 8 nucleotides line up with TRBD2. There are 16 residues in the CDR3. Germline values: CDR1 MDHEN, CDR2 SYDVKM. Losses at the gene ends were 3 bases for V and 5 bases for J; bases not matched to a gene: 11. In DNA, the CDR3 is TGTGCCAGCAGTTTTTCTCCGACTCGGGGGGGGGAGACCCAGTACTTC. Amino acids: CASSFSPTRGGETQYF.

This clone was picked up one time. The DNA for the CDR3 is TGTGCCAGTAGTATACAGTCAGGGATAGATACGCAGTATTTT. Encoded protein: CASSIQSGIDTQYF. V is TRBV19 and J is TRBJ2-3, with a possible D match to TRBD1 (5 bases). CDR3 length: 14 residues. V was trimmed by 2 bases and J by 5 bases, leaving 11 bases between them. The germline V gene encodes CDR1 LNHDA and CDR2 SQIVND (reference sequence).

This CDR3 is CASSVYGGETTGELFF. CDR3 bases: TGTGCCAGCAGTGTATACGGGGGAGAGACTACCGGGGAGCTGTTTTTT. The rearrangement uses TRBV6-1 and TRBJ2-2; a possible D gene is TRBD2 (6 bases). Germline V gene lookup returns CDR1 MNHNS and CDR2 SASEGT. Trimming removed 4 bases from V and 5 bases from J, with 17 bases in between. The CDR3 length is 16 residues.

V gene TRBV7-3 combines with J gene TRBJ2-1, with TRBD2 identical over 9 bases. Germline-derived CDR1 and CDR2 are SGHTA and FQGTGA. Trimming at V came to 3 bases and at J to 4 bases, leaving 4 bases not matched to a gene. This CDR3 has 15 amino acids. The DNA for the CDR3 is TGTGCCAGCAGCTTGAGGGCGGGAGGGTACAATGAGCAGTTCTTC. Residues: CASSLRAGGYNEQFF.

The CDR3 here is CASSYDRGGYEQYF. CDR3 DNA sequence: TGTGCCAGCAGTTACGACAGGGGGGGGTACGAGCAGTACTTC. This chain links TRBV6-6 with TRBJ2-7, with TRBD1 matching over 9 bases. The CDR3 covers 14 residues. After removal of 2 bases from V and 4 bases from J, the junction contained 3 bases not matched to a gene. CDR1 is MNHNY, CDR2 SVGAGI, per germline (reference sequence).

The rearrangement uses TRBV19 and TRBJ2-7, with D tentatively TRBD1 (6 bases). Germline CDR1 reads LNHDA; CDR2 reads SQIVND (reference sequence). V dropped 6 bases and J dropped 5 bases, with 26 bases sitting between them. This CDR3 comprises 17 residues. CDR3 sequence reads: CASRENRVVSTNDEQYF. The CDR3 bases are TGTGCCAGTAGAGAGAACAGGGTCGTTTCGACCAATGACGAGCAGTACTTC.

The rearrangement links TRBV27 to TRBJ2-1, with TRBD2 matching 12 bases. Germline CDR1 and CDR2: MNHEY and SMNVEV (reference sequence). V lost 7 bases and J lost 9; bases outside the gene matches: 10. The CDR3 is 15 amino acids. Here the CDR3 reads CASKSLAGGLSEQFF. The CDR3 DNA sequence: TGTGCCAGCAAGTCTCTAGCGGGAGGGCTAAGTGAGCAGTTCTTC.

This clone was recorded once. This chain connects TRBV27 to TRBJ2-2; 9 bases agree with TRBD1. Germline lookup yields CDR1 MNHEY and CDR2 SMNVEV (reference sequence). This CDR3 is built from 16 residues. After removal of 4 bases from V and 6 bases from J, the junction contained 9 bases not matched to a gene. This CDR3 is CASSSLLGQGSGELFF. The CDR3 DNA is TGTGCCAGCAGTTCCCTTCTTGGACAGGGGTCCGGGGAGCTGTTTTTT.

The rearrangement links TRBV20-1 to TRBJ1-5; 10 nucleotides align to TRBD1. Germline CDR1 DFQATT, CDR2 SNEGSKA (reference sequence). This CDR3 region has 17 residues. V dropped 3 bases and J dropped 1; count of bases not matched to a gene: 9. The CDR3: CSASQDRGLGSNQPQHF. The CDR3 region has the DNA TGCAGTGCTAGTCAAGACAGGGGGCTAGGGAGCAATCAGCCCCAGCATTTT.

The J gene is TRBJ2-1, the V gene TRBV6-5, with TRBD2 matching 8 bases. The V and J ends lost 2 bases and 3 bases, in that order; junction bases with no gene match: 6. CDR3 size: 16 residues. Germline CDR1 MNHEY, CDR2 SVGAGI. The CDR3 region has the DNA TGTGCCAGCAGTTACGTGGCGGGGGGACGCTACAATGAGCAGTTCTTC. It translates to CASSYVAGGRYNEQFF.

This clone has a single count. Germline and junction disagree at one end, which may indicate a read error. The sample contains more than one DNA sequence encoding this CDR3. The rearrangement joins TRBV3-1 (or the pseudogene TRBV3-2) to TRBJ2-7; D possibly corresponds to TRBD2 (5 bases). The germline gives CDR1 LGHDT, CDR2 YNNKEL (reference sequence). This CDR3 is 19 amino acids long. CDR3 bases: TGTGCCAGCAGTCAAGGATGGGCAACGGGAACCTCGTCTCGATACGAGCAGTACTTC. Protein sequence: CASSQGWATGTSSRYEQYF.

The V call is TRBV28, the J call TRBJ1-2; the match to TRBD1 covers 7 bases. With V trimmed by 2 bases and J by 4 bases, 7 bases remained unmatched. CDR1 is MDHEN, CDR2 SYDVKM, per germline. The CDR3 is 15 residues long. The CDR3 DNA follows: TGTGCCAGCAGTTTAGGTCAGGGGGACCTCTATGGCTACACCTTC. It translates to CASSLGQGDLYGYTF.

This chain links TRBV3-1 (or the pseudogene TRBV3-2) with TRBJ2-5, with 15 bases lining up with TRBD2. Trimming removed 2 bases from V and 4 bases from J; junction bases left unmatched: 8. The V gene's germline CDR1 is LGHDT and CDR2 YNNKEL (reference sequence). The CDR3 covers 18 residues. The DNA of the CDR3 is TGTGCCAGCAGCCAATTCGGACTAGCGGGAGGGATTTCAGAGACCCAGTACTTC. It is translated as CASSQFGLAGGISETQYF.

The chain employs TRBV12-3 or TRBV12-4 and TRBJ1-2; 8 bases are a match to TRBD1. V lost 5 bases and J lost 8; bases outside the gene matches: 7. The CDR3 runs 13 residues. The CDR3 DNA reads TGTGCCAGCAGTCTGGACAGGGTAGGGGGCTACACCTTC. Its protein is CASSLDRVGGYTF.

J is TRBJ2-5 and V is TRBV4-2; no clear D gene. Trimming stripped 4 bases from V and 2 bases from J, with 8 bases between. This CDR3 has 13 amino acids. Germline V CDR1 and CDR2: LGHNA, YNFKEQ. As DNA, the CDR3 is TGTGCCAGCAGCCTAAACAGTCAAGAGACCCAGTACTTC. This sequence encodes CASSLNSQETQYF.

The J gene is TRBJ1-2, the V gene TRBV2; 9 bases are shared with TRBD1. V dropped 7 bases and J dropped 8; count of bases not matched to a gene: 8. This CDR3 spans 13 amino acids. Germline V lookup: CDR1 SNHLY, CDR2 FYNNEI. The CDR3 loop is CASTMGQGSGYTF. The CDR3 region has the DNA TGTGCCAGCACTATGGGACAGGGTAGCGGCTACACCTTC. The full variable domain, rest sourced from reference TRBV2 and TRBJ1-2, is EPEVTQTPSHQVTQMGQEVILRCVPISNHLYFYWYRQILGQKVEFLVSFYNNEISEKSEIFDDQFSVERPDGSNFTLKIRSTKLEDSAMYFCASTMGQGSGYTFGSGTRLTVV.

For the CDR3, the DNA is TGTGCCATCACAACACTAGCGGGAGGGTCCTACGAGCAGTACTTC. This translates into CAITTLAGGSYEQYF. The gene calls are TRBV10-3 and TRBJ2-7; 13 bases line up with TRBD2. Germline lookup yields CDR1 ENHRY and CDR2 SYGVKD. This CDR3 spans 15 amino acids. J gave up 1 base and V 7 bases, and 4 bases lay outside the gene matches.

This chain joins TRBV7-2 and TRBJ1-5; 10 positions agree with TRBD1. The V and J ends lost 3 bases and 6 bases, in that order; junction bases with no gene match: 11. Germline CDR1 reads SGHTA; CDR2 reads FQGNSA. The CDR3 is 17 amino acids. DNA for the CDR3: TGTGCCAGCAGCTTTTCAGGGACAGGGGCGGCGAGTCAGCCCCAGCATTTT. Its protein product is CASSFSGTGAASQPQHF.

The rearrangement joins TRBV5-1 to TRBJ2-1; 8 nucleotides match TRBD2. This CDR3 has 15 residues. V lost 4 bases, J lost 5 bases, and 8 bases stayed unmatched. Germline CDR1 is SGHRS and CDR2 is YFSETQ. DNA of the CDR3: TGCGCCAGCAGCCACGGGAGGGCCGGGGACAATGAGCAGTTCTTC. Protein sequence: CASSHGRAGDNEQFF.

V and J are TRBV4-2 and TRBJ2-7; a possible D gene is TRBD1 (6 bases). The ends were cut back, 1 base at V and 2 bases at J, with 15 bases in the middle. This CDR3 has 16 amino acids. Per the germline V gene, CDR1 is LGHNA and CDR2 is YNFKEQ. In DNA form, the CDR3 reads TGTGCCAGCAGCCAAGGGACAAGGGACACGGCCTACGAGCAGTACTTC. Protein: CASSQGTRDTAYEQYF.

The rearrangement joins TRBV27 to TRBJ2-2; D remains ambiguous. Germline V gene data show CDR1 as MNHEY and CDR2 as SMNVEV (reference sequence). V gave up 7 bases and J gave up 5 bases, with 17 bases separating them. The CDR3 runs to 15 residues. CDR3: CASTLPCDWTGELFF. For the CDR3, the DNA is TGTGCCAGCACCCTACCCTGCGACTGGACCGGGGAGCTGTTTTTT.

The chain combines TRBV28 with TRBJ2-3; 10 bases are a match to TRBD1. The V gene end was trimmed by 6 bases and the J gene end by 6 bases; junction bases not matched to a gene: 9. The germline gives CDR1 MDHEN, CDR2 SYDVKM. The CDR3 runs 15 residues. CDR3 coding DNA: TGTGCCAGCAGCCCCGACAGGGGGCCAAGGGATACGCAGTATTTT. Translated: CASSPDRGPRDTQYF.

V gene TRBV7-8 combines with J gene TRBJ1-2; the D gene is possibly TRBD1 (5 bases). The germline CDR1 and CDR2 sequences are SGHVS and FQNEAQ. The CDR3 runs 14 residues. Between the trimmed V and J ends, which lost 3 bases and 8 bases, there was a span of 16 bases. This chain's CDR3 is CASSFIQGGKGYTF. The CDR3, as DNA: TGTGCCAGCAGCTTCATTCAGGGAGGAAAAGGCTACACCTTC.

V is TRBV19 and J is TRBJ1-5; TRBD1 aligns across 9 bases. Germline values: CDR1 LNHDA, CDR2 SQIVND (reference sequence). The CDR3 sequence is 18 residues long. V shed 5 bases and J 1 base; nucleotides not matched to a gene: 12. The CDR3 region has the DNA TGTGCCAGTAGTGTAAGACCGGGACAGGGTTGGAGCAATCAGCCCCAGCATTTT. This translates into CASSVRPGQGWSNQPQHF.